The 6 T cell receptor beta chains listed next were all sequenced from one sample in a study of vaccination and CD4 T cells after COVID-19. Their antigen targets remain unknown. The treatment: approximately nine-day PBMC culture with coronavirus spike peptide pools or control peptides (ViraFEST assay). Sequenced with the Oncomine TCR Beta short-read assay was DNA taken from cultured CD4+ T cells. Each CDR3 protein is one row after TCRdb ran MiXCR on the PCR reads. The sample contains more than 15,000 distinct CDR3 sequences, around 68% of which appear only once. The sequenced sample consisted of CD4+ T cells from blood, cultured in vitro. These receptors originate from a human donor who had recovered from COVID-19.

CDR3 DNA: TGTGCCAGCAGTGAAGCGACCCTCAGGAACGACTACACCTTC. Encoded protein: CASSEATLRNDYTF. The rearrangement links TRBV6-1 to TRBJ1-2; D is ambiguous. With 0 bases removed from V and 10 bases from J, the gap between germline ends came to 15 bases. Looked up from germline, CDR1 is MNHNS and CDR2 is SASEGT. The CDR3 length is 14 residues.

This chain links TRBV6-5 with TRBJ2-7; D is perhaps TRBD1 (5 bases). CDR3 length: 13 residues. In germline, CDR1 is MNHEY, CDR2 SVGAGI. With 2 bases removed from V and 2 bases from J, the gap between germline ends came to 7 bases. CDR3 DNA sequence: TGTGCCAGCAGTTACCTGGGGCCCTACGAGCAGTACTTC. This sequence encodes CASSYLGPYEQYF.

The chain links TRBV19 to TRBJ1-5, with D maybe TRBD1 (5 bases). CDR3 length: 11 residues. Germline-derived CDR1 and CDR2 are LNHDA and SQIVND (reference sequence). Trimming took off 7 bases at V and 10 bases at J, with 11 bases between the two ends. The CDR3 sequence is CASTLGGPQHF. The CDR3 DNA is TGTGCCAGTACCCTGGGGGGACCCCAGCATTTT.

CDR3 region: CASSVFRDPRSYEQYF. CDR3 in DNA: TGCGCCAGCAGCGTATTCCGGGACCCAAGGTCCTACGAGCAGTACTTC. V and J are TRBV5-1 and TRBJ2-7; D possibly uses TRBD1 or TRBD2 (5 bases each). V shed 4 bases and J shed 1 base, with 18 bases lying between them. Germline V gene data show CDR1 as SGHRS and CDR2 as YFSETQ. This CDR3 has 16 residues.

V usage is TRBV6-5 and J usage is TRBJ1-2; D is undetermined. Looked up from germline, CDR1 is MNHEY and CDR2 is SVGAGI. CDR3 size: 15 residues. V lost 2 bases, J lost 2 bases, and 12 bases lay in between. The CDR3 bases are TGTGCCAGCAGTTACGCCAGCGACTACAACTATGGCTACACCTTC. This gives the protein CASSYASDYNYGYTF.

This clonotype came up a few times. The chain is built from TRBV6-1 and TRBJ2-4, with TRBD1 identical over 10 bases. The CDR3 totals 16 residues. Germline values: CDR1 MNHNS, CDR2 SASEGT. The J segment lost 5 bases and the V segment lost 5 bases, leaving 9 bases of the junction unmatched. DNA for the CDR3: TGTGCCAGCAGTAAGAGACAGGGGGCGATGGAAAACATTCAGTACTTC. It specifies CASSKRQGAMENIQYF.